Sequencing of this TCR beta chain was carried out in a study of T cell responses to AZD1222 COVID-19 vaccine. Comment on this clone: Its antigen is unknown.

Profiled with immunoSEQ multiplex PCR; TCRdb holds only in-frame clones, not every one. This table holds about 150,000 clones, about 90% found once. Trimming stripped 2 bases from V and 5 bases from J, with 6 bases between. Germline values: CDR1 MDHEN, CDR2 SYDVKM. The CDR3 loop spans 12 amino acids. Study observations and caveats: Baseline serology detected seropositivity in only 6 or 7 AZD1222 recipients.

The receptor's source is an adult who received the AZD1222 COVID-19 vaccine. This sequence joins TRBV28 and TRBJ1-2; D gene ambiguous. Sequenced here: peripheral blood, sampled 28 days after the second AZD1222 dose. The CDR3 coding sequence is TGTGCCAGCAGTTTAGGCCAATATGGCTACACCTTC. Translated, it gives CASSLGQYGYTF.